This entry concerns a single T cell receptor beta chain. Germline V gene lookup returns CDR1 SGHRS and CDR2 YFSETQ. The CDR3 spans 13 residues. The junction had 4 bases not matched to a gene; V was cut back by 2 bases and J by 9 bases. These data belong to a study of blood T cell repertoires in COVID-19. Study-wide background: Spain, Italy and the United States supplied samples that represented acute and convalescent COVID-19. PBMCs, B-cell-depleted T cells, or T cells provided the cDNA or gDNA that made up the material.

How the authors handled the data: Scientists estimated how many nucleated cells there were by amplifying reference gene primers. TCRdb's table, derived via immunoSEQ multiplex PCR, lists solely in-frame clones and lacks some. V and J calls and clone size are those listed in that table; D and trimming were worked out from the DNA. In the table there are hundreds of thousands of clones, about 90% of which are singletons. This TCR derives from a woman aged 18-29 years with acute or convalescent COVID-19. The sequenced sample consisted of peripheral blood. The chain combines TRBV5-1 with TRBJ2-1, with 8 nucleotides matching TRBD1. Here the CDR3 reads CASSFRGLGEQFF. The CDR3 nucleotides read TGCGCCAGCAGCTTCAGGGGGCTGGGTGAGCAGTTCTTC.